In its sample, the clone carrying this TCR beta chain was seen many times. Amplification of TCR beta CDR3 regions used RNA as the template. Using the HTBI primer set, a first-round RT-PCR was run on the TCR CDR3. Each CDR3 protein gets one entry after TCRdb re-called the multiplex PCR reads with MiXCR. This table has fewer than 450,000 distinct CDR3 sequences, about 15% appearing once. The source of the sample is a study of T cells in Graves' hyperthyroidism and ophthalmopathy. The CDR3 is 14 residues long. Between the trimmed V and J ends, which lost 0 bases and 4 bases, there was a span of 12 bases. The germline V gene encodes CDR1 DFQATT and CDR2 SNEGSKA (reference sequence). For the diagnoses, clinical symptoms, serum thyroxine and TRAb, thyroid ultrasound and orbital computed tomography were used.

The genes are TRBV20-1 and TRBJ1-2; no definite D call. The specimen was blood. The TCR was taken from a woman younger than 45 with Graves' hyperthyroidism that later progressed to Graves' ophthalmopathy. The chain's CDR3 is CSARDPATLYGYTF. The DNA for the CDR3 is TGCAGTGCTAGAGACCCAGCTACCCTCTATGGCTACACCTTC.